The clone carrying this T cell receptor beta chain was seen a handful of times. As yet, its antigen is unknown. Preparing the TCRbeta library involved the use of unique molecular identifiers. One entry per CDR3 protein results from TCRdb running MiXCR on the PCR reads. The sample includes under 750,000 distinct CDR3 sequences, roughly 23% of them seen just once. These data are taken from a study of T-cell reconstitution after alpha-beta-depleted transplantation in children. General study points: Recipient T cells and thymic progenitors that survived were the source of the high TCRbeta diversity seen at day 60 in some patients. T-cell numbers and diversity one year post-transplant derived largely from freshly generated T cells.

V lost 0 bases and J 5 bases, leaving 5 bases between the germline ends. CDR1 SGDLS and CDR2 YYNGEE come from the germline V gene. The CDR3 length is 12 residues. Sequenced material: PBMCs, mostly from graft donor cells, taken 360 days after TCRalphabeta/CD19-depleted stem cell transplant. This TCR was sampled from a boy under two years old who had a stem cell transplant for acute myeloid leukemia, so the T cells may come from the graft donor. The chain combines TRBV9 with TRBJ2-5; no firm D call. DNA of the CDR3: TGTGCCAGCAGCGTAGGTTGGGAGACCCAGTACTTC. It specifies CASSVGWETQYF.